These 8 T cell receptor beta chains came from one sample sequenced in a study of human T cells and chemical hapten exposure. TCRdb re-derived calls from the RACE reads in MiXCR, one entry per CDR3 protein. The profile shows around 250,000 distinct CDR3 sequences, 8.6% of them singletons. Indicated time point: pre-sensitization, week 0. As for treatment: therapeutic diphenylcyclopropenone sensitization with weekly scalp DPC. Sequences were derived from whole blood, sampled in connection with sensitization to the hapten diphenylcyclopropenone (DPC). These receptors were taken from a woman aged 40 to 50 with alopecia areata. Some clones in this sample may be carry-over from other donors' samples.

Only a few counts were recorded for this clonotype. The genes are TRBV5-1 and TRBJ2-3, with no clear D. Germline V lookup: CDR1 SGHRS, CDR2 YFSETQ. This CDR3 is built from 16 residues. The V and J ends lost 0 bases and 4 bases respectively, with 15 bases between them. CDR3 sequence reads: CASSLEARSGADTQYF. CDR3 bases: TGCGCCAGCAGCTTGGAAGCCCGATCGGGCGCAGATACGCAGTATTTT.

The chain carries TRBV6-2 or TRBV6-3 and TRBJ2-2, with TRBD1 identical over 9 bases. Trimming removed 7 bases from V and 6 bases from J; junction bases left unmatched: 9. This CDR3 region has 15 residues. Germline V gene lookup returns CDR1 MNHEY and CDR2 SVGEGT. In DNA, the CDR3 is TGTGCCAGCACCCTACAGGGGGCTCGATCCGGGGAGCTGTTTTTT. Translated, it gives CASTLQGARSGELFF.

The chain uses TRBV6-6 and TRBJ1-2; 8 bases map to TRBD1. Trimming cost V 4 bases and J 5 bases; bases outside gene matches: 6. CDR1 is MNHNY, CDR2 SVGAGI, per germline (reference sequence). This CDR3 is 14 amino acids long. In nucleotides, the CDR3 is TGTGCCAGCAGTTTACAGGGGGTCGGTTATGGCTACACCTTC. Encoded protein: CASSLQGVGYGYTF.

The rearrangement uses TRBV7-2 and TRBJ2-4; D uncertain. V lost 2 bases and J 0 bases, leaving 14 bases between the germline ends. Germline V gene sequence: CDR1 SGHTA, CDR2 FQGNSA. The CDR3 has 17 amino acids. As DNA, the CDR3 is TGTGCCAGCAGCTTAAGTTGGGATCGAAAAGCCAAAAACATTCAGTACTTC. This codes for CASSLSWDRKAKNIQYF.

A few counts support this clonotype. The chain employs TRBV29-1 and TRBJ1-1; D remains unclear. The V end lost 7 bases, the J end lost 3 bases, and 9 bases lay between the germline ends. The germline gives CDR1 SQVTM, CDR2 ANQGSEA. The CDR3 loop spans 11 amino acids. DNA of the CDR3: TGCAGCGGAAGGAGGGACACTGAAGCTTTCTTT. Protein sequence: CSGRRDTEAFF.

The J gene is TRBJ1-3, the V gene TRBV6-5; possible D gene TRBD1, 5 bases. Germline V lookup: CDR1 MNHEY, CDR2 SVGAGI. The CDR3 extends over 16 amino acids. Trimming took off 2 bases at V and 7 bases at J, with 18 bases between the two ends. The CDR3 loop is CASSYTSGAPYNTIYF. The CDR3 region has the DNA TGTGCCAGCAGTTACACGTCCGGGGCTCCATACAACACCATATATTTT.

Many counts were recorded for this clonotype. The chain uses TRBV10-3 and TRBJ2-3; TRBD2 aligns across 9 bases. Losses at the gene ends were 6 bases for V and 2 bases for J; bases not matched to a gene: 3. Germline V gives CDR1 ENHRY, CDR2 SYGVKD. The CDR3 is made up of 14 amino acids. In DNA form, the CDR3 reads TGTGCCATCAGCAGGACTAGCGACACAGATACGCAGTATTTT. It yields the protein CAISRTSDTDTQYF.

The chain employs TRBV6-6 and TRBJ2-7; D ambiguous. The germline V gene encodes CDR1 MNHNY and CDR2 SVGAGI (reference sequence). V lost 2 bases, J lost 0 bases, and 14 bases lay in between. This CDR3 contains 16 residues. The CDR3 DNA sequence: TGTGCCAGCAGTTACACCCCGGCCCTGGGCTCCTACGAGCAGTACTTC. Protein: CASSYTPALGSYEQYF.